The source of this T cell receptor (beta chain) is a study of cytomegalovirus exposure and HLA in healthy donors. Study results and limitations: Follow-up analysis later connected one missense variant in DCLRE1C with trimming of TCR beta V- and J-genes. Later, TCR association rates were found to vary by HLA locus, highest for DRB1 and lowest for HLA-C. When a later analysis compared HLA-associated TCR beta chains with equally common others, the HLA-associated chains turned out to be more clonally expanded and to have lower generation probabilities.

A remark on this clone: Its antigen remains unidentified.

The PCR was carried out with 60 Vbeta primers and 13 Jbeta primers. Clones were sequenced by immunoSEQ multiplex PCR, and TCRdb holds only the in-frame ones, with some missing. The ten most abundant clones cover 1% to 1.5% of a sample with roughly 39,000 clones. This clonotype was obtained from a man aged 25 to 40 in good health and CMV-seronegative. The material sequenced was PBMCs.

CDR3 bases: TGTGCCAGCAGCCCCACCTTTCCCGTCAGGGAGACCCAGTACTTC. It specifies CASSPTFPVRETQYF. The rearrangement uses TRBV7-9 and TRBJ2-5; the D is unclear. Germline V gene data show CDR1 as SEHNR and CDR2 as FQNEAQ (reference sequence). Deletions cut 5 bases from V and 5 bases from J, with 18 bases between. This CDR3 is built from 15 residues.